This paragraph reports one TCR beta chain. Here immunoSEQ multiplex PCR was the method, and the copy in TCRdb shows in-frame clones only, minus some. This table holds around 17,000 clones. This sample is part of a study of T cells in women clearing cervical HPV infection. The receptor comes from a woman aged 18 to 75 with a cervical HPV16 infection that either progressed to CIN3+ or cleared (not recorded which). Specimen: blood buffy coat.

CDR3 in amino acids: CSASGTVNTGELFF. The DNA read from the CDR3 is TGCAGTGCTAGTGGGACAGTGAACACCGGGGAG. This chain uses TRBV20-1 with TRBJ2-2; 7 bases are a match to TRBD1. The read terminates 3 residues ahead of where the CDR3 ends, so the germline J gene completes it. CDR1 is DFQATT, CDR2 SNEGSKA, per germline (reference sequence). The trim removed 3 bases at V and 1 base at J, leaving 2 bases unmatched. This CDR3 is 14 amino acids long.